These 26 T cell receptor beta chains were all obtained from the same sample, sequenced in a study of blood T cell repertoires in COVID-19. Clones were read by immunoSEQ multiplex PCR, and TCRdb kept only the in-frame ones, dropping some. The sample yields around 430,000 clones, around nine tenths seen once. The source material was PBMCs or T cells enriched from blood (not recorded which). The receptors stem from a woman in her 50s who had recovered from COVID-19.

CDR3 residues: CAISDQQTGVTEAFF. The CDR3 DNA follows: TGTGCCATCAGTGATCAACAGACAGGGGTCACTGAAGCTTTCTTT. The chain is built from TRBV10-3 and TRBJ1-1; 8 bases map to TRBD1. The V gene end was trimmed by 3 bases and the J gene end by 4 bases; junction bases not matched to a gene: 7. The germline V gene encodes CDR1 ENHRY and CDR2 SYGVKD. The CDR3 has 15 residues.

The V gene is TRBV9, the J gene TRBJ2-1, with 10 bases lining up with TRBD2. Germline V gene sequence: CDR1 SGDLS, CDR2 YYNGEE. CDR3 length: 16 residues. Losses at the gene ends were 1 base for V and 7 bases for J; bases not matched to a gene: 8. CDR3 nucleotide sequence: TGTGCCAGCAGCGTAAGCGGGGGGGCTGCGGGGAATGAGCAGTTCTTC. This encodes CASSVSGGAAGNEQFF.

On this clone: This same CDR3 is encoded by further DNA sequences in the sample. The chain couples TRBV15 to TRBJ1-1; possible D gene TRBD1, 5 bases. The CDR3 runs 14 residues. The germline gives CDR1 LNHNV, CDR2 YYDKDF (reference sequence). The V gene lost 0 bases and the J gene lost 8 bases, with 13 bases spanning the gap. The CDR3 DNA reads TGTGCCACCAGCAGAGATCGGGGGGGTCTCGAAGCTTTCTTT. It specifies CATSRDRGGLEAFF.

CDR3 nucleotide sequence: TGTGCCAGCAGTCCAGGGGGCCCAGATACGCAGTATTTT. Its protein is CASSPGGPDTQYF. J is TRBJ2-3 and V is TRBV12-3 or TRBV12-4, with 8 bases that match TRBD1. The CDR3 loop spans 13 amino acids. V shed 5 bases, J shed 4 bases, and the junction held 2 bases outside the gene matches.

This sequence joins TRBV27 and TRBJ1-1, with TRBD1 matching over 9 bases. This CDR3 has 16 residues. Germline-derived CDR1 and CDR2 are MNHEY and SMNVEV (reference sequence). V shed 8 bases, J shed 5 bases, and the junction held 15 bases outside the gene matches. The CDR3 protein is CASGQVRTGERTEAFF. CDR3 coding DNA: TGTGCCAGCGGTCAAGTACGGACAGGGGAAAGGACTGAAGCTTTCTTT.

This clone was seen a few times. This chain links TRBV4-3 with TRBJ1-2; TRBD1 aligns across 7 bases. The CDR3 runs to 13 residues. With 2 bases clipped from V and 4 bases from J, the junction kept 1 base outside the gene matches. Looked up from germline, CDR1 is LGHNA and CDR2 is YSLEER. CDR3 nucleotide sequence: TGCGCCAGCAGCCAAACAGGGGCCTATGGCTACACCTTC. Its protein product is CASSQTGAYGYTF.

This sequence joins TRBV6-5 and TRBJ1-3, with TRBD1 as a possible D gene (6 bases). Germline V CDR1 and CDR2: MNHEY, SVGAGI. V was trimmed by 5 bases and J by 4 bases, leaving 12 bases between them. The CDR3 contains 14 residues. CDR3 coding DNA: TGTGCCAGCAGTACCGGGACAACAGGAAACACCATATATTTT. Translated: CASSTGTTGNTIYF.

The gene calls are TRBV18 and TRBJ1-6, with a weak D call TRBD1 (5 bases). Trimming removed 2 bases at V and 13 bases at J, with 15 bases between. Germline V gives CDR1 KGHSH, CDR2 LQKENI. This CDR3 is 14 amino acids long. The CDR3 sequence: CASSPGQEFTPLHF. As DNA, the CDR3 is TGTGCCAGCTCACCAGGACAAGAGTTCACCCCCCTCCACTTT.

This sequence joins TRBV2 and TRBJ2-5; 10 bases line up with TRBD1. J lost 5 bases, V lost 4 bases, and 7 bases had no gene match. Germline lookup yields CDR1 SNHLY and CDR2 FYNNEI. The CDR3 has 15 amino acids. In nucleotides, the CDR3 is TGTGCCAGCAGTGGGGACAGGGGACAATGGGAGACCCAGTACTTC. Encoded protein: CASSGDRGQWETQYF.

This clone was counted once. The V gene is TRBV27, the J gene TRBJ1-5; TRBD1 aligns across 8 bases. V lost 6 bases to trimming and J lost 7 bases; unmatched junction nucleotides: 11. The V gene's germline CDR1 is MNHEY and CDR2 SMNVEV (reference sequence). The CDR3 consists of 15 residues. In DNA, the CDR3 is TGTGCCAGCAGCTTACCGGGACAGGTCTCCCAGCCCCAGCATTTT. Protein product: CASSLPGQVSQPQHF.

This clone was seen just once. The rearrangement links TRBV6-5 to TRBJ2-5, with 7 positions matching TRBD1. The CDR3 is 11 amino acids. Trimming removed 6 bases from V and 7 bases from J; junction bases left unmatched: 2. Germline V gives CDR1 MNHEY, CDR2 SVGAGI. CDR3 DNA: TGTGCCAGCAGCCAGGGGGTGACCCAGTACTTC. As protein: CASSQGVTQYF.

The chain joins TRBV11-1 to TRBJ1-1; 7 bases match TRBD1. Per the germline V gene, CDR1 is SGHAT and CDR2 is FQDESV (reference sequence). V shed 5 bases and J 0 bases; nucleotides not matched to a gene: 6. The CDR3 runs to 15 residues. The CDR3 protein is CASSQRDSMNTEAFF. The CDR3 coding sequence is TGTGCCAGCAGCCAGAGGGACAGTATGAACACTGAAGCTTTCTTT.

This clone was counted between two and nine times. V gene TRBV9 combines with J gene TRBJ1-1; TRBD1 agrees at 10 bases. CDR1 SGDLS and CDR2 YYNGEE come from the germline V gene. The V segment lost 3 bases and the J segment 6 bases; nucleotides outside the gene matches: 11. This CDR3 has 16 residues. The CDR3, as DNA: TGTGCCAGCAGCGCAATACCGGGACAGGGGATTGCTGAAGCTTTCTTT. Translating it yields CASSAIPGQGIAEAFF.

The chain employs TRBV3-1 (or the pseudogene TRBV3-2) and TRBJ2-2; D is unclear. Germline V CDR1 and CDR2: LGHDT, YNNKEL (reference sequence). The CDR3 loop spans 15 amino acids. The V and J ends lost 0 bases and 1 base respectively, with 6 bases between them. This CDR3 is CASSQDLLNTGELFF. The CDR3 nucleotides are TGTGCCAGCAGCCAAGACTTGTTGAACACCGGGGAGCTGTTTTTT.

The V and J genes are TRBV7-2 and TRBJ1-6; possible D gene TRBD1, 6 bases. In germline, CDR1 is SGHTA, CDR2 FQGNSA. Trimming took 4 bases from V and 9 from J, leaving 13 bases between them. The CDR3 is 14 amino acids. The CDR3, as DNA: TGTGCCAGCAGCTCCGACAGGCTTGGTTCACCCCTCCACTTT. Encoded protein: CASSSDRLGSPLHF. Based on the CDR3 plus reference TRBV7-2 and TRBJ1-6, the full variable domain is GAGVSQSPSNKVTEKGKDVELRCDPISGHTALYWYRQSLGQGLEFLIYFQGNSAPDKSGLPSDRFSAERTGGSVSTLTIQRTQQEDSAVYLCASSSDRLGSPLHFGNGTRLTVT.

The gene calls are TRBV18 and TRBJ1-2; 7 nucleotides align to TRBD1. Germline trimming cut 5 bases from V and 7 bases from J; bases unmatched to any gene: 7. This CDR3 is built from 13 residues. Germline V gene data show CDR1 as KGHSH and CDR2 as LQKENI. This CDR3 is CASSGDREAGYTF. The CDR3 coding sequence is TGTGCCAGCTCAGGCGACAGGGAAGCTGGCTACACCTTC.

CDR3 loop: CASSFWDNHNYGYTF. CDR3 DNA: TGTGCCAGCAGCTTTTGGGACAATCATAACTATGGCTACACCTTC. The chain combines TRBV7-9 with TRBJ1-2, with D perhaps matching TRBD1 (6 bases). Germline V gene sequence: CDR1 SEHNR, CDR2 FQNEAQ (reference sequence). Trimming shortened V by 3 bases and J by 1 base, and 12 bases separated the two germline ends. The CDR3 spans 15 residues.

This sequence joins TRBV10-3 and TRBJ2-1, with D perhaps TRBD2 (6 bases). CDR1 and CDR2 (germline): ENHRY, SYGVKD. The CDR3 loop spans 19 amino acids. The V end lost 4 bases, the J end lost 2 bases, and 24 bases lay between the germline ends. The CDR3 loop is CAISGEALHRSYTYNEQFF. The CDR3 DNA sequence: TGTGCCATCAGTGGGGAGGCTTTGCACCGTTCTTATACCTACAATGAGCAGTTCTTC.

The rearrangement links TRBV7-6 to TRBJ1-5, with a weak D call TRBD1 (6 bases). Trimming took off 3 bases at V and 7 bases at J, with 13 bases between the two ends. CDR3 length equals 14 residues. Germline V CDR1 and CDR2: SGHVS, FNYEAQ. Written as DNA, the CDR3 is TGTGCCAGCAGCTTTGGGGAAGGGGGACAGCCCCAGCATTTT. This gives the protein CASSFGEGGQPQHF.

The chain recombines TRBV12-3 or TRBV12-4 with TRBJ1-1, with D unresolved. This CDR3 is built from 13 residues. Trimming stripped 5 bases from V and 1 base from J, with 8 bases between. The CDR3 bases are TGTGCCAGCAGTATGAGACAGAACACTGAAGCTTTCTTT. Protein: CASSMRQNTEAFF.

CDR3 sequence: CRADSLYGAFF. The CDR3 DNA is TGCAGGGCGGACAGCCTTTATGGGGCTTTCTTT. The chain carries TRBV20-1 and TRBJ1-1; perhaps TRBD1 as D (6 bases). The CDR3 has 11 residues. Germline-derived CDR1 and CDR2 are DFQATT and SNEGSKA (reference sequence).

This chain uses TRBV5-8 with TRBJ1-5; D not certain. This CDR3 has 17 amino acids. Trimming cost V 0 bases and J 0 bases, with 13 bases left between them. Per germline, CDR1 SGHTS and CDR2 YDEGEE. This CDR3 is CASSLARGIGSNQPQHF. The DNA for the CDR3 is TGTGCCAGCAGCTTGGCCCGGGGAATTGGTAGCAATCAGCCCCAGCATTTT.

The table lists this clone with a count of one. The genes are TRBV19 and TRBJ1-4, with TRBD1 as a possible D gene (6 bases). This CDR3 has 15 amino acids. The germline V gene encodes CDR1 LNHDA and CDR2 SQIVND (reference sequence). The germline V and J ends were trimmed by 4 bases and 4 bases, with 13 bases remaining between them. CDR3 protein: CASSSLQQGNEKLFF. The CDR3, as DNA: TGTGCCAGTAGTAGCCTCCAACAGGGTAATGAAAAACTGTTTTTT.

V is TRBV19 and J is TRBJ2-3, with D perhaps TRBD2 (6 bases). With 3 bases removed from V and 9 bases from J, the gap between germline ends came to 7 bases. CDR1 and CDR2 from the germline V gene are LNHDA and SQIVND (reference sequence). The CDR3 is 11 residues long. CDR3 residues: CASSIGGTQYF. The CDR3 DNA sequence: TGTGCCAGTAGTATCGGGGGAACGCAGTATTTT.

This chain links TRBV7-9 with TRBJ1-2; the D gene is possibly TRBD1 (5 bases). This CDR3 has 15 residues. V dropped 5 bases and J dropped 6 bases, with 19 bases sitting between them. The germline gives CDR1 SEHNR, CDR2 FQNEAQ (reference sequence). CDR3: CASSPHGGVYHGYTF. In nucleotides, the CDR3 is TGTGCCAGCAGCCCCCACGGGGGAGTTTACCATGGCTACACCTTC.

This chain connects TRBV18 to TRBJ2-1, with TRBD2 matching over 12 bases. Germline V lookup: CDR1 KGHSH, CDR2 LQKENI. This CDR3 contains 15 residues. The ends lost 5 bases at V and 8 bases at J; junction bases unmatched: 7. CDR3 loop: CASSSTSGGKDEQFF. The DNA of the CDR3 is TGTGCCAGCTCATCAACTAGCGGGGGGAAGGATGAGCAGTTCTTC.